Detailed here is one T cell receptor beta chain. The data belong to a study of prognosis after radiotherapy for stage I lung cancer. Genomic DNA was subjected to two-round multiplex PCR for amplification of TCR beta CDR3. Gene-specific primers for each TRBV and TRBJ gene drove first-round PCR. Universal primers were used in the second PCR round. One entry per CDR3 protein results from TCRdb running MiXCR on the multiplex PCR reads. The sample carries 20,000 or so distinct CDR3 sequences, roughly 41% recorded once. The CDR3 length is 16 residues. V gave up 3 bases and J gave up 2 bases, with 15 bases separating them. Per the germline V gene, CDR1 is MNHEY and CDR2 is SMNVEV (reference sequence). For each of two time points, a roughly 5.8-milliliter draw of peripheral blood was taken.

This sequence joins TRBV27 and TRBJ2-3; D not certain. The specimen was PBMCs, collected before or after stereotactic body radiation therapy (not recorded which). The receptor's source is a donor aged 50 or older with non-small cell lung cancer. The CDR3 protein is CASSFWRSLSTDTQYF. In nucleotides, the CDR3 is TGTGCCAGCAGTTTCTGGCGGAGCCTCTCCACAGATACGCAGTATTTT.